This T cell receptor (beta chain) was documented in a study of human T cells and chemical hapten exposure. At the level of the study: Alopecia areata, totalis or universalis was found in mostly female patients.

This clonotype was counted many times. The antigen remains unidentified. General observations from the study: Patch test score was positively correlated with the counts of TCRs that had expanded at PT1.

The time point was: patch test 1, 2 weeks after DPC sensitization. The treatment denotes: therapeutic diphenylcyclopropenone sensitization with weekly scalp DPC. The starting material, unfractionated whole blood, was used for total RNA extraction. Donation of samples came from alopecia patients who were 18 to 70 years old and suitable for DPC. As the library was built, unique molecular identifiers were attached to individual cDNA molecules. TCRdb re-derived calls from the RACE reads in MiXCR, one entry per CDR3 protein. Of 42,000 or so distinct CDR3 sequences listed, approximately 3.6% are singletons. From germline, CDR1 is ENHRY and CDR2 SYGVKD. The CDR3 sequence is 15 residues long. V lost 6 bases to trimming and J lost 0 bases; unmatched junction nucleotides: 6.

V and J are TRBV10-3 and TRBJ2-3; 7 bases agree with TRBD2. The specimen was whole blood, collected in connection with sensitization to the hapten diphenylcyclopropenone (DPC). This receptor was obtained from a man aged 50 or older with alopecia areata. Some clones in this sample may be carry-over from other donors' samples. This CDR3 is CAIRASGTSTDTQYF. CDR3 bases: TGTGCCATCAGGGCTAGCGGAACTAGCACAGATACGCAGTATTTT.